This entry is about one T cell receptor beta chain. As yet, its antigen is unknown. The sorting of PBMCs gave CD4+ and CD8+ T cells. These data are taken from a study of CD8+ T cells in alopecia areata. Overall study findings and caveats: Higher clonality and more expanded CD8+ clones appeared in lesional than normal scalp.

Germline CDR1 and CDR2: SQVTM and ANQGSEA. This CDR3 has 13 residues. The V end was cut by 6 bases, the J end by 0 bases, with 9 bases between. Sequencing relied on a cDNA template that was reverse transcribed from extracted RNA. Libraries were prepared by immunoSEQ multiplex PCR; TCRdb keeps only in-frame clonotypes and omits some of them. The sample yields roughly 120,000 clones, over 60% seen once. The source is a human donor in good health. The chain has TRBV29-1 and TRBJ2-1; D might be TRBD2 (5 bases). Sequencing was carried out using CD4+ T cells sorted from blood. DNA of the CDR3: TGCAGCGTGTCCACTAGCTCCTACAATGAGCAGTTCTTC. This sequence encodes CSVSTSSYNEQFF.